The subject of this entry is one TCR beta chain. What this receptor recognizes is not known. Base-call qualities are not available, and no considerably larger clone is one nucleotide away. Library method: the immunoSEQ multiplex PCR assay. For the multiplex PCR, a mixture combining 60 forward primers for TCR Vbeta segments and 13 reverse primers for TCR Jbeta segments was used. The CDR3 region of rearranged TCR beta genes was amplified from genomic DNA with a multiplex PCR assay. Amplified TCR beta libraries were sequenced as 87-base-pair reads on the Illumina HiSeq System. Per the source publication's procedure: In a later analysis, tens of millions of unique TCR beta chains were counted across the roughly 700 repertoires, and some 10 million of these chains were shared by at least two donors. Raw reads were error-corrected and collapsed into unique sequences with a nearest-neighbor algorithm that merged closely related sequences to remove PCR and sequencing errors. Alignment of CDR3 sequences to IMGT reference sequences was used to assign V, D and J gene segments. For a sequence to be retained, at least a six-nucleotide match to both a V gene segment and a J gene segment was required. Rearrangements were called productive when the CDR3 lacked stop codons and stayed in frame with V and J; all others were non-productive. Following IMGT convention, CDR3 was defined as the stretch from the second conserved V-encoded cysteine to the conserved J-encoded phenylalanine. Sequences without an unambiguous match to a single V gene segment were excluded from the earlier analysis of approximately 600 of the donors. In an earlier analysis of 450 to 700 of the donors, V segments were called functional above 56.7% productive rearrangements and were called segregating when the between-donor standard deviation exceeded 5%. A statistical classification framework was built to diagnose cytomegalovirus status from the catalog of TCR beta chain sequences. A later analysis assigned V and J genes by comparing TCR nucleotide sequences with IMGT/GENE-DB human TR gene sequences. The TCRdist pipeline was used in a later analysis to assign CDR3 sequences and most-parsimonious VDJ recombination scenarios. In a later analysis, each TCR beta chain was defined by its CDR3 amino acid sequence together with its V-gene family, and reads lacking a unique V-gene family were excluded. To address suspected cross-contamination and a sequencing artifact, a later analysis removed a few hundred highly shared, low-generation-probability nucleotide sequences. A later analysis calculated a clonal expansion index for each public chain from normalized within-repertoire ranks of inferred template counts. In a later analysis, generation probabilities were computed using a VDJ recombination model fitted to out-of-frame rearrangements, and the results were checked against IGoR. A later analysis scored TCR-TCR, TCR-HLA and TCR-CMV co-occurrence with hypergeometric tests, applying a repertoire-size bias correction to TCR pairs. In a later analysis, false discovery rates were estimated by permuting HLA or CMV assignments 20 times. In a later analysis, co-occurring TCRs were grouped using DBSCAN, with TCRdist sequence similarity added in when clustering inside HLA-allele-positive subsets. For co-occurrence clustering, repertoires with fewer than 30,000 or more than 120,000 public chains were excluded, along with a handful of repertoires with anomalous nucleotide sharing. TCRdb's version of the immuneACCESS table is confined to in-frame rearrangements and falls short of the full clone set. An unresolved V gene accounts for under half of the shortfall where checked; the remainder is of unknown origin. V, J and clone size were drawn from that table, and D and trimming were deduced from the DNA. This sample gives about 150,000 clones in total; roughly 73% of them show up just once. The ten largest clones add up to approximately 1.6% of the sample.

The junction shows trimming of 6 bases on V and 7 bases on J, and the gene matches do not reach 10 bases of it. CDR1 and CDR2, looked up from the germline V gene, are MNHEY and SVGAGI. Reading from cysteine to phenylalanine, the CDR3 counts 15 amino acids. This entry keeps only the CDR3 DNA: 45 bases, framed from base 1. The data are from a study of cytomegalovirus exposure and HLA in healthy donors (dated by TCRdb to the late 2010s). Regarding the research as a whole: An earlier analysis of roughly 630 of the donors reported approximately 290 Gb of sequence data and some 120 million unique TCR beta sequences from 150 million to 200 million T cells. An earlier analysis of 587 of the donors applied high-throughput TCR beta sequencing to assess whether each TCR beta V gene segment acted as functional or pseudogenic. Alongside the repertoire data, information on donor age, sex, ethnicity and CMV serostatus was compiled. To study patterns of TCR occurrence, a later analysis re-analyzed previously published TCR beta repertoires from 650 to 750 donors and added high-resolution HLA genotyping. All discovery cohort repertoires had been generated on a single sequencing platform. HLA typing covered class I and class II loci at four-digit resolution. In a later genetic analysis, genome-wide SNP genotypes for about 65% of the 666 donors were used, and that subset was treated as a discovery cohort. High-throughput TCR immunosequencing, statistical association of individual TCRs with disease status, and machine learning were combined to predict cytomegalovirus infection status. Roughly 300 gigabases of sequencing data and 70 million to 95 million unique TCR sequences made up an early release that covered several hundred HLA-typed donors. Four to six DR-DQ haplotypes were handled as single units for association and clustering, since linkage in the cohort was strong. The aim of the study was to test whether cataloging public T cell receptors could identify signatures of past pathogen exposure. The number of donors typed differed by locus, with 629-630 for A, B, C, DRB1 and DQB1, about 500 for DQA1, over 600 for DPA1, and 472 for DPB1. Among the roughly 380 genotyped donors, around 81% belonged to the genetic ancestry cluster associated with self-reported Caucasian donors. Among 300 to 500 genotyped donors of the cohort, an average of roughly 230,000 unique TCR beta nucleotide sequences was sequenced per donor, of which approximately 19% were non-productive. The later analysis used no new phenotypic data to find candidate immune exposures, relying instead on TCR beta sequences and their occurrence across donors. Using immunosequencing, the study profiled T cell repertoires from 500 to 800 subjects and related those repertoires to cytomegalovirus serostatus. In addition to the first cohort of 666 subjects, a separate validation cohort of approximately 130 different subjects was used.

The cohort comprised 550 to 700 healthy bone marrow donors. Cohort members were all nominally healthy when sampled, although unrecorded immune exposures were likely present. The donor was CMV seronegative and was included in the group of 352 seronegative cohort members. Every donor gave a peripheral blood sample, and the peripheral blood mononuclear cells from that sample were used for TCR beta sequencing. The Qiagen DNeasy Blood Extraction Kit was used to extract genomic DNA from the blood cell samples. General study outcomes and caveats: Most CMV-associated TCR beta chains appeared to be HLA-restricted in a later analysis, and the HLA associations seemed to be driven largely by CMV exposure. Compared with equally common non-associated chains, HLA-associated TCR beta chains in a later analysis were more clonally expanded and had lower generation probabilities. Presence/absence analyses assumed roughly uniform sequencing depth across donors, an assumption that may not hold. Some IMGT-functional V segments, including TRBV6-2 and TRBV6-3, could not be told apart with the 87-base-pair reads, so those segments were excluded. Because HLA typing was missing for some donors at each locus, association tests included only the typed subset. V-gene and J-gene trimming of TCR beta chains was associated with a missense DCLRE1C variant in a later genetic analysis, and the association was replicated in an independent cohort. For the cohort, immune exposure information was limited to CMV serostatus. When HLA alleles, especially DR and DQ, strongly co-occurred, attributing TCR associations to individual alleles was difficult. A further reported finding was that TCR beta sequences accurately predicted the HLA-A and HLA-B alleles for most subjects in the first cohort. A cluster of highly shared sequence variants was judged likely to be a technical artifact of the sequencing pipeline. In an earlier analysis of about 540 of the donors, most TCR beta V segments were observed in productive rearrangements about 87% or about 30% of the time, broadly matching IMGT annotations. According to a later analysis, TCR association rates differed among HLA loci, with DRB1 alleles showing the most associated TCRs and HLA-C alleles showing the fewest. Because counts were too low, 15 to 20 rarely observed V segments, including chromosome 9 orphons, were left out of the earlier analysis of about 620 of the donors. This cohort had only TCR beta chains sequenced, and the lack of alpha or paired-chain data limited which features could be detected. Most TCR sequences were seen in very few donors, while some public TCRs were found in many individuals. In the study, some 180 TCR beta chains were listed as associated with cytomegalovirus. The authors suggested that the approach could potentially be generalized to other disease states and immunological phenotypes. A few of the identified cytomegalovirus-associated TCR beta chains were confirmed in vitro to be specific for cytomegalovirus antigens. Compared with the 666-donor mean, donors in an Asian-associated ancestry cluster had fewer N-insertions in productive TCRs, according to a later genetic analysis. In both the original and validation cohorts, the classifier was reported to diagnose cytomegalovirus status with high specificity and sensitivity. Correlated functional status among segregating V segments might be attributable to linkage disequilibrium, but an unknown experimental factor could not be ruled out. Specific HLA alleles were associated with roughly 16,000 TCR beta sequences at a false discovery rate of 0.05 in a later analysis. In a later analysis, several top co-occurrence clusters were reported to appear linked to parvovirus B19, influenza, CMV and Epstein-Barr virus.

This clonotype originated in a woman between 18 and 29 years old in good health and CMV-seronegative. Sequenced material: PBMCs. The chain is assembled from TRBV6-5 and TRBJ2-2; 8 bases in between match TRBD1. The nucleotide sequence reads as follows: TGTGCCAGCAGGAGGACAGGGAATCTTGGCGGGGAGCTGTTTTTT. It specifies CASRRTGNLGGELFF.